A selection of T cell receptor beta chains follows, all from one sample in a study of blood T cell repertoires in COVID-19. Produced via immunoSEQ multiplex PCR; TCRdb's table is partial and in-frame only. The data show roughly 290,000 clones, 85% seen once. Input material: peripheral blood. Receptor source: a woman aged 50 to 60 with active or convalescent COVID-19. CDR3s include the opening cysteine and the closing phenylalanine or tryptophan. Fields, in order: CDR3 length, J gene, clone size, D gene, V gene, CDR3 DNA, CDR3 protein. A D gene is named only where the DNA matches it firmly. Size is omitted from some rows. Given values are once, few, many or a class for expanded clones.

len: 15
j_gene: TRBJ2-3
abundance: NA
d_gene: TRBD2
v_gene: TRBV10-3
CDR3nt: TGTGCCATCAGCAAACTAGCGGGAGTATCCGATACGCAGTATTTT
CDR3aa: CAISKLAGVSDTQYF

len: 15
j_gene: TRBJ2-2
abundance: NA
d_gene: TRBD1
v_gene: TRBV19
CDR3nt: TGTGCCAGTAGTATTGACAGGGGGCCGGGCGCGGAGCTGTTTTTT
CDR3aa: CASSIDRGPGAELFF

len: 13
j_gene: TRBJ1-4
abundance: NA
d_gene: NA
v_gene: TRBV7-9
CDR3nt: TGTGCCAGCAGTCTGCAGGGAAATGAAAAACTGTTTTTT
CDR3aa: CASSLQGNEKLFF

len: 14
j_gene: TRBJ2-5
abundance: NA
d_gene: NA
v_gene: TRBV4-2
CDR3nt: TGTGCCAGCAGCCAAGCTAGCGACCAAGAGACCCAGTACTTC
CDR3aa: CASSQASDQETQYF

len: 13
j_gene: TRBJ1-1
abundance: NA
d_gene: TRBD1
v_gene: TRBV12-3/TRBV12-4
CDR3nt: TGTGCCAGCAGTACAGGGGGCCCCACTGAAGCTTTCTTT
CDR3aa: CASSTGGPTEAFF

len: 12
j_gene: TRBJ2-1
abundance: NA
d_gene: NA
v_gene: TRBV28
CDR3nt: TGTGCCAGCAGTTTCGGACGGGGTGAGCAGTTCTTC
CDR3aa: CASSFGRGEQFF

len: 14
j_gene: TRBJ2-1
abundance: NA
d_gene: NA
v_gene: TRBV11-3
CDR3nt: TGTGCCAGCAGCTTAGGCGGCTTTGGGAATGAGCAGTTCTTC
CDR3aa: CASSLGGFGNEQFF

len: 16
j_gene: TRBJ2-1
abundance: NA
d_gene: TRBD1
v_gene: TRBV28
CDR3nt: TGTGCCAGCAGTTCGTGGGACAGATCCTCCTACAATGAGCAGTTCTTC
CDR3aa: CASSSWDRSSYNEQFF

len: 13
j_gene: TRBJ2-3
abundance: NA
d_gene: NA
v_gene: TRBV5-1
CDR3nt: TGCGCCAGCAGCTTGGGAAGGGGAAGACGGCAGTATTTT
CDR3aa: CASSLGRGRRQYF

len: 18
j_gene: TRBJ1-5
abundance: NA
d_gene: TRBD1
v_gene: TRBV6-1
CDR3nt: TGTGCCAGCAGTGAAGGTCGCCACAGGGGGATAACGGAACAGCCCCAGCATTTT
CDR3aa: CASSEGRHRGITEQPQHF

len: 14
j_gene: TRBJ2-5
abundance: NA
d_gene: NA
v_gene: TRBV3-1/TRBV3-2
CDR3nt: TGTGCCAGCAGCCAAGTTCAGGCTCAAGAGACCCAGTACTTC
CDR3aa: CASSQVQAQETQYF

len: 14
j_gene: TRBJ1-5
abundance: NA
d_gene: NA
v_gene: TRBV2
CDR3nt: TGTGCCTGTAGACAGGTAGGAGTGAATCAGCCCCAGCATTTT
CDR3aa: CACRQVGVNQPQHF

len: 17
j_gene: TRBJ1-2
abundance: once
d_gene: TRBD1
v_gene: TRBV25-1
CDR3nt: TGTGCCAGCAGTGAAGGTCGGACAGGGGCTGGTACGGAGGGCTACACCTTC
CDR3aa: CASSEGRTGAGTEGYTF

len: 12
j_gene: TRBJ1-2
abundance: NA
d_gene: NA
v_gene: TRBV7-2
CDR3nt: TGTGCCAGCAGCTTAGCCAGGCATGGCTACACCTTC
CDR3aa: CASSLARHGYTF

len: 8
j_gene: TRBJ2-3
abundance: NA
d_gene: NA
v_gene: TRBV29-1
CDR3nt: TGCAGCGCGGGACAGCAGTATTTT
CDR3aa: CSAGQQYF

len: 17
j_gene: TRBJ2-7
abundance: once
d_gene: TRBD2
v_gene: TRBV7-9
CDR3nt: TGTGCCAGCAGCTCTCTAGCGGGAGGGAACCACTCCTACGAGCAGTACTTC
CDR3aa: CASSSLAGGNHSYEQYF

len: 13
j_gene: TRBJ2-1
abundance: NA
d_gene: NA
v_gene: TRBV7-2
CDR3nt: TGTGCCAGCAGCGTCGGGACTCCCGCGGAGCAGTTCTTC
CDR3aa: CASSVGTPAEQFF

len: 16
j_gene: TRBJ2-2
abundance: NA
d_gene: TRBD2
v_gene: TRBV5-4
CDR3nt: TGTGCCAGCAGCTTTTGGGCTAGCGGGAGCACCGGGGAGCTGTTTTTT
CDR3aa: CASSFWASGSTGELFF

len: 15
j_gene: TRBJ2-5
abundance: once
d_gene: TRBD1
v_gene: TRBV25-1
CDR3nt: TGTGCCAGCAGTGTAACAGGGGGTAAGGGGGAGACCCAGTACTTC
CDR3aa: CASSVTGGKGETQYF

len: 14
j_gene: TRBJ2-7
abundance: NA
d_gene: NA
v_gene: TRBV19
CDR3nt: TGTGCCAGTAGTCAATCGACTAGAATGCACGAGCAGTACTTC
CDR3aa: CASSQSTRMHEQYF

len: 12
j_gene: TRBJ2-3
abundance: NA
d_gene: TRBD2
v_gene: TRBV15
CDR3nt: TGTGCCACCAGCAGAGTCGGGACTAGAGGGTATTTT
CDR3aa: CATSRVGTRGYF

len: 16
j_gene: TRBJ1-5
abundance: few
d_gene: NA
v_gene: TRBV11-3
CDR3nt: TGTGCCAGCAGCCGACCGGGACTCGGATGGAATCAGCCCCAGCATTTT
CDR3aa: CASSRPGLGWNQPQHF

len: 17
j_gene: TRBJ2-1
abundance: NA
d_gene: TRBD2
v_gene: TRBV7-3
CDR3nt: TGTGCCAGCAGCTTAGATTCGCCACTAGCGGGAGTGGGGGAGCAGTTCTTC
CDR3aa: CASSLDSPLAGVGEQFF

len: 15
j_gene: TRBJ2-3
abundance: NA
d_gene: NA
v_gene: TRBV18
CDR3nt: TGTGCCAGCTCACCTATGTCTGCGGACACAGATACGCAGTATTTT
CDR3aa: CASSPMSADTDTQYF

len: 17
j_gene: TRBJ2-1
abundance: NA
d_gene: TRBD1
v_gene: TRBV9
CDR3nt: TGTGCCAGCAGCGCCCCTACCGGGACAGGGATGATGAATGAGCAGTTCTTC
CDR3aa: CASSAPTGTGMMNEQFF

len: 15
j_gene: TRBJ1-2
abundance: few
d_gene: TRBD1
v_gene: TRBV4-1
CDR3nt: TGCGCCAGCAGCCAAGATCCCTCCGGGACAGGGATTGACACCTTC
CDR3aa: CASSQDPSGTGIDTF

len: 17
j_gene: TRBJ1-5
abundance: few
d_gene: NA
v_gene: TRBV7-9
CDR3nt: TGTGCCAGCAGCTTAGCGGGACACGCCCTTAGCAATCAGCCCCAGCATTTT
CDR3aa: CASSLAGHALSNQPQHF

len: 12
j_gene: TRBJ2-2
abundance: NA
d_gene: NA
v_gene: TRBV30
CDR3nt: TGTGCCTGGAGTCCAAACACCGGGGAGCTGTTTTTT
CDR3aa: CAWSPNTGELFF

len: 14
j_gene: TRBJ2-7
abundance: NA
d_gene: NA
v_gene: TRBV2
CDR3nt: TGTGCCAGCAGTGAAGGGGGTAGCGCCTACGAGCAGTACTTC
CDR3aa: CASSEGGSAYEQYF

len: 16
j_gene: TRBJ2-2
abundance: NA
d_gene: NA
v_gene: TRBV24-1
CDR3nt: TGTGCCACCAGTGACTCCGGGACACTTAAGGACGGGGAGCTGTTTTTT
CDR3aa: CATSDSGTLKDGELFF

len: 14
j_gene: TRBJ1-1
abundance: NA
d_gene: NA
v_gene: TRBV29-1
CDR3nt: TGCAGCGTGCGGGCGGGAGACAGGCCCACTGAAGCTTTCTTT
CDR3aa: CSVRAGDRPTEAFF

len: 14
j_gene: TRBJ1-1
abundance: NA
d_gene: TRBD1
v_gene: TRBV3-1/TRBV3-2
CDR3nt: TGTGCCAGCACCCAACAGGGGAGGAACACTGAAGCTTTCTTT
CDR3aa: CASTQQGRNTEAFF

len: 12
j_gene: TRBJ2-1
abundance: NA
d_gene: NA
v_gene: TRBV15
CDR3nt: TGTGCCACCAGCAGATACGGCGGTGAGCAGTTCTTC
CDR3aa: CATSRYGGEQFF

len: 16
j_gene: TRBJ2-2
abundance: NA
d_gene: TRBD2
v_gene: TRBV7-7
CDR3nt: TGTGCTAGCAGCCCCGCGCCGGGAGGGCCGGGCGGGGAGCTGTTTTTT
CDR3aa: CASSPAPGGPGGELFF

len: 14
j_gene: TRBJ1-1
abundance: NA
d_gene: NA
v_gene: TRBV30
CDR3nt: TGTGCCTGGAGTACATGGCGGGTGGAGGGTGAAGCTTTCTTT
CDR3aa: CAWSTWRVEGEAFF

len: 15
j_gene: TRBJ1-5
abundance: NA
d_gene: TRBD1
v_gene: TRBV2
CDR3nt: TGTGCCAGCAGTGAAGGCAGGGGGAATTTCCAGCCCCAGCATTTT
CDR3aa: CASSEGRGNFQPQHF

len: 12
j_gene: TRBJ1-3
abundance: NA
d_gene: NA
v_gene: TRBV6-2/TRBV6-3
CDR3nt: TGTGCCAGCAGTGAGCCCGGGAACACCATATATTTT
CDR3aa: CASSEPGNTIYF

len: 13
j_gene: TRBJ1-6
abundance: NA
d_gene: TRBD1
v_gene: TRBV11-2
CDR3nt: TGTGCCAGCAGCGGGACAGGGGGATCACCCCTCCACTTT
CDR3aa: CASSGTGGSPLHF

len: 13
j_gene: TRBJ1-1
abundance: NA
d_gene: NA
v_gene: TRBV5-4
CDR3nt: TGTGCCAGCAGCTCGAGCAAGAACACTGAAGCTTTCTTT
CDR3aa: CASSSSKNTEAFF

len: 13
j_gene: TRBJ1-6
abundance: NA
d_gene: NA
v_gene: TRBV6-2/TRBV6-3
CDR3nt: TGTGCCAGCAGTGTTCAGGGAGGATCACCCCTCCACTTT
CDR3aa: CASSVQGGSPLHF

len: 14
j_gene: TRBJ1-2
abundance: NA
d_gene: NA
v_gene: TRBV2
CDR3nt: TGTGCCAGCATTCTTCAGGGTGTTGTCAGTGGCTACACCTTC
CDR3aa: CASILQGVVSGYTF

len: 14
j_gene: TRBJ2-1
abundance: NA
d_gene: TRBD2
v_gene: TRBV7-3
CDR3nt: TGTGCCAGCAGCTCTAGCGGCTCCTACAATGAGCAGTTCTTC
CDR3aa: CASSSSGSYNEQFF

len: 13
j_gene: TRBJ2-5
abundance: once
d_gene: TRBD1
v_gene: TRBV5-1
CDR3nt: TGCGCCAGCAGCGCAGGGGGCATGAAGACCCAGTACTTC
CDR3aa: CASSAGGMKTQYF

len: 15
j_gene: TRBJ1-1
abundance: NA
d_gene: NA
v_gene: TRBV7-8
CDR3nt: TGTGCCAGCAGCCCAGCATGGGTGGCGGGTTCTGAAGCTTTCTTT
CDR3aa: CASSPAWVAGSEAFF

len: 15
j_gene: TRBJ2-1
abundance: NA
d_gene: TRBD2
v_gene: TRBV11-2
CDR3nt: TGTGCCAGCAGCTTAGCGGGGGGTTCCTACAATGAGCAGTTCTTC
CDR3aa: CASSLAGGSYNEQFF

len: 15
j_gene: TRBJ2-7
abundance: NA
d_gene: TRBD2
v_gene: TRBV10-2
CDR3nt: TGCGCCAGCAGTGAATGGGCCGCGGGAGGGGACGAGCAGTACTTC
CDR3aa: CASSEWAAGGDEQYF